This T cell receptor beta chain emerged from a study of blood T cell repertoires in COVID-19. Across the whole study: PBMCs, B-cell-depleted T cells, or T cells provided the cDNA or gDNA that made up the material.

The CDR3 is made up of 14 amino acids. Germline V CDR1 and CDR2: SNHLY, FYNNEI. Authors' data handling: It was from reference gene primer amplification that nucleated cell counts were estimated. Repertoires were generated with immunoSEQ multiplex PCR, while TCRdb's copy carries only in-frame clones and drops some. The V and J calls and clone size were taken over from that table, and D and trimming were inferred from the DNA. In the table there are roughly 350,000 clones, approximately 89% of which are singletons. In the case of this clone: The junction does not match germline at one end; this may be a read error.

This clonotype was sampled from a woman in her twenties or thirties with COVID-19, enrolled during active disease. The sample comprised peripheral blood. This chain connects TRBV2 to TRBJ2-3; D is uncertain. The CDR3 DNA reads TGTGCCAGCAGGGAAGCAAGACAATCAAATACGCAGTATTTT. Protein: CASREARQSNTQYF. Full variable domain (missing parts from reference TRBV2 and TRBJ2-3): EPEVTQTPSHQVTQMGQEVILRCVPISNHLYFYWYRQILGQKVEFLVSFYNNEISEKSEIFDDQFSVERPDGSNFTLKIRSTKLEDSAMYFCASREARQSNTQYFGPGTRLTVL.